Listed below are T cell receptor beta chains from one sample, sequenced in a study of CD8+ T cells in alopecia areata. The repertoire was sequenced with immunoSEQ multiplex PCR; TCRdb's copy has only in-frame clones and lacks some. The sample records 150,000 or so clones, around 86% being singletons. The material sequenced was CD8+ T cells sorted from blood, taken at week 0. The receptor set was obtained from a human donor with alopecia areata. Both conserved end residues are part of each CDR3. D genes are given only for firm matches. A row's size may be missing; if present it is once, few, many or a size class.

. once TRBJ2-3 18 TRBV21-1 TGTGCCAGCAGCCTTTCCCCCTCACCTCCGAGGGGGCAGGATACGCAGTATTTT CASSLSPSPPRGQDTQYF
TRBD1 . TRBJ2-7 15 TRBV9 TGTGCCAGCAGCGTATCGGACAGGGGTCCCTACGAGCAGTACTTC CASSVSDRGPYEQYF
. . TRBJ2-7 11 TRBV2 TGTGCCAGCATGACTTTCTACGAGCAGTACTTC CASMTFYEQYF
. once TRBJ1-5 16 TRBV5-1 TGCGCCAGCAGCTTGGAAGGGGGTAGGGGCAATCAGCCCCAGCATTTT CASSLEGGRGNQPQHF
TRBD1 . TRBJ1-4 14 TRBV2 TGTGCCAGCAGTGATCCGGGACAGAATGAAAAACTGTTTTTT CASSDPGQNEKLFF
. . TRBJ1-2 13 TRBV6-1 TGTGCCAGCAGCGACAGCACCTACTATGGCTACACCTTC CASSDSTYYGYTF
. . TRBJ1-1 14 TRBV9 TGTGCCAGCAGCGTAGACGGCCCGAACACTGAAGCTTTCTTT CASSVDGPNTEAFF
. . TRBJ2-1 15 TRBV6-1 TGTGCCAGCAGGACCGGGACCCCCGCCTACAATGAGCAGTTCTTC CASRTGTPAYNEQFF
TRBD2 . TRBJ2-5 12 TRBV29-1 TGCAGCGTTCCGCGTCCCCGGGGGGAGCAGTACTTC CSVPRPRGEQYF
. . TRBJ1-1 14 TRBV11-2 TGTGCCAGCACCCTGGGGTGGGGGAACACTGAAGCTTTCTTT CASTLGWGNTEAFF
. . TRBJ2-3 14 TRBV9 TGTGCCTCGGGGGCGGGAAGGAGCACAGATACGCAGTATTTT CASGAGRSTDTQYF
. once TRBJ2-3 12 TRBV7-2 TGTGCCAGCAGCGGTAGCACAGATACGCAGTATTTT CASSGSTDTQYF
. . TRBJ2-1 14 TRBV9 TGTGCCAGCAGCGAGCGGTGGGATTACAATGAGCAGTTCTTC CASSERWDYNEQFF
TRBD1 . TRBJ1-2 16 TRBV7-9 TGTGCCAGCAGCTCGCCCCCGGGACAGCCAGATTATGGCTACACCTTC CASSSPPGQPDYGYTF
. . TRBJ2-1 15 TRBV9 TGTGCCAGCAGCGATGGGGACGGGACCTACAATGAGCAGTTCTTC CASSDGDGTYNEQFF
. . TRBJ2-3 11 TRBV10-3 TGTGCCATCAGCCCAAACGGGGCGCAGTATTTT CAISPNGAQYF
. . TRBJ2-1 15 TRBV19 TGTGCCAGTAGTATAGTGGAGAGCTCCTACAATGAGCAGTTCTTC CASSIVESSYNEQFF
. . TRBJ1-6 13 TRBV29-1 TGCAGCGTTCCTGGACTAGCGAGTTCACCCCTCCACTTT CSVPGLASSPLHF
TRBD1 few TRBJ2-1 15 TRBV6-1 TGTGCCAGCAGTCACGGACAGGGGCTCGACAATGAGCAGTTCTTC CASSHGQGLDNEQFF
. few TRBJ2-1 16 TRBV7-8 TGTGCCAGCAGCTTAGCCAACCCCGGGTCGACGAATGAGCAGTTCTTC CASSLANPGSTNEQFF
. . TRBJ2-5 15 TRBV7-9 TGTGCCAGCAGCCCTAAGATCGGTAGCGTGGAGACCCAGTACTTC CASSPKIGSVETQYF
. . TRBJ2-7 15 TRBV29-1 TGCAGCGTTGAAGGAAGGGGCGGCCGCGTCTACGAGCAGTACTTC CSVEGRGGRVYEQYF
. . TRBJ2-4 12 TRBV27 TGTGCCAGCAGTTTAGAAGGTAACATTCAGTACTTC CASSLEGNIQYF
TRBD1 . TRBJ2-3 14 TRBV2 TGTGCCAGCAGTGGGGGACAGGGCAGCGGTACGCAGTATTTT CASSGGQGSGTQYF
. . TRBJ2-7 14 TRBV29-1 TGCAGCGTTGAAAGCCCCGCGATCTCCTACGAGCAGTACTTC CSVESPAISYEQYF
. . TRBJ2-1 16 TRBV4-2 TGTGCCAGCAATACAAGGTCCGGGGCTCCCTACAATGAGCAGTTCTTC CASNTRSGAPYNEQFF
. once TRBJ2-1 10 TRBV7-9 TGTGCCAGCAGCTTACTCTTTCTGTTCTTC CASSLLFLFF
TRBD1 . TRBJ2-1 16 TRBV2 TGTGCCAGCAGCCGAGGGACAGGGGGTCCCTACAATGAGCAGTTCTTC CASSRGTGGPYNEQFF
. . TRBJ2-5 15 TRBV28 TGTGCCAGCAGTTTATGGGGGTCAACGCAAGAGACCCAGTACTTC CASSLWGSTQETQYF
TRBD1 . TRBJ2-1 14 TRBV4-1 TGCGCCAGCAGCCGGAAGGACAGGGGAAATGAGCAGTTCTTC CASSRKDRGNEQFF
. . TRBJ2-7 10 TRBV7-9 TGTGCCAGCAGCGGGTACGAGCAGTACTTC CASSGYEQYF
. . TRBJ1-5 14 TRBV6-1 TGTGCCAGCAGCGGCGACAGTAGCAATCAGCCCCAGCATTTT CASSGDSSNQPQHF
. . TRBJ2-7 14 TRBV7-6 TGTGCCAGCAGCCAGGGGGGGCAGTACTACGAGCAGTACTTC CASSQGGQYYEQYF
. . TRBJ1-1 13 TRBV29-1 TGCAGCGTTGAGGGTCCCTTGAACACTGAAGCTTTCTTT CSVEGPLNTEAFF
. few TRBJ2-6 13 TRBV27 TGTGCCAGCACCTTCTCTGGGGCCAACGTCCTGACTTTC CASTFSGANVLTF
. . TRBJ2-2 15 TRBV30 TGTGCCTGGCCACCGGGACTCTCGAACACCGGGGAGCTGTTTTTT CAWPPGLSNTGELFF
. . TRBJ2-7 11 TRBV29-1 TGCAGCGTTCTGAGGGCCTACGAGCAGTACTTC CSVLRAYEQYF
TRBD1 few TRBJ2-2 18 TRBV19 TGTGCCAGTAGTATGCCCCTAAACAGGGGGCCGAGCACCGGGGAGCTGTTTTTT CASSMPLNRGPSTGELFF
. . TRBJ2-7 11 TRBV25-1 TGTGCCAGCAGCCTAGGTTACGAGCAGTACTTC CASSLGYEQYF
. few TRBJ2-7 14 TRBV29-1 TGCAGCGTTGAATTGGCGGACCCCTCCTACGAGCAGTACTTC CSVELADPSYEQYF
. . TRBJ2-5 15 TRBV27 TGTGCCAGCAGTTTCTCCCGGGGGAGACGAGAGACCCAGTACTTC CASSFSRGRRETQYF
. . TRBJ2-5 13 TRBV28 TGTGCCAGCAGTTTCTATGGGTCCGGGACCCAGTACTTC CASSFYGSGTQYF
. . TRBJ2-7 13 TRBV27 TGTGCCAGCAGTTTGCCAGGTCGCTACGAGCAGTACTTC CASSLPGRYEQYF
. . TRBJ1-2 15 TRBV15 TGTGCCACCAGCAGAGCCGGGGACCCCGGCGGAGGCTACACCTTC CATSRAGDPGGGYTF
. . TRBJ1-1 14 TRBV5-6 TGTGCCAGCAGCTTACAGGAGGGGGTCACTGAAGCTTTCTTT CASSLQEGVTEAFF
TRBD2 once TRBJ2-3 17 TRBV27 TGTGCCAGCAGTCTCTTAACTAGCGGGAGAGGCGCAGATACGCAGTATTTT CASSLLTSGRGADTQYF
. . TRBJ2-7 14 TRBV27 TGTGCCAGCAGTTTAAGCCGAGCCTCCTACGAGCAGTACTTC CASSLSRASYEQYF
TRBD1 . TRBJ1-1 14 TRBV10-1 TGCGCCAGCAGTGACTACAGGGGGAGTACTGAAGCTTTCTTT CASSDYRGSTEAFF
TRBD1 . TRBJ2-7 13 TRBV30 TGTGCCTGGAGCGGGACAGGGCCCTACGAGCAGTACTTC CAWSGTGPYEQYF
. . TRBJ1-5 13 TRBV5-5 TGTGCCAGCAGCCCCGGGCGGGGTCAGCCCCAGCATTTT CASSPGRGQPQHF
. . TRBJ1-5 14 TRBV27 TGTGCCAGCAGTCAGGGCCAACGCAATCAGCCCCAGCATTTT CASSQGQRNQPQHF
TRBD2 . TRBJ2-7 14 TRBV19 TGTGCCACTCGACTAGCGGACAGCTCCTACGAGCAGTACTTC CATRLADSSYEQYF
. once TRBJ1-5 14 TRBV5-6 TGTGCCAGCAGCTTGGATAGAGGCAATCAGCCCCAGCATTTT CASSLDRGNQPQHF
. . TRBJ2-1 13 TRBV4-1 TGCGCCAGCAGCCCTTCTTTGGGGGATGAGCAGTTCTTC CASSPSLGDEQFF
. . TRBJ2-3 15 TRBV7-9 TGTGCCAGCAGCTTAGCGTACCAGAGCACAGATACGCAGTATTTT CASSLAYQSTDTQYF
. once TRBJ2-3 10 TRBV2 TGTGCCAGCAAGGGGACCGCGCAGTATTTT CASKGTAQYF
TRBD2 . TRBJ2-7 16 TRBV6-5 TGTGCCAGCAGTTACTCGCCCGAGCGGGGCTCCTACGAGCAGTACTTC CASSYSPERGSYEQYF
. . TRBJ2-1 12 TRBV4-1 TGCGCCAGCAGCCTAGGCGGGGATGAGCAGTTCTTC CASSLGGDEQFF
. . TRBJ1-4 11 TRBV9 TGTGCCAGCAGCTCCAAGGGAAAACTGTTTTTT CASSSKGKLFF